This T cell receptor beta chain was retrieved from a study of blood T cell repertoires in COVID-19. Germline V gene data show CDR1 as KGHSH and CDR2 as LQKENI. CDR3 size: 14 residues. Trimming removed 3 bases at V and 5 bases at J, with 11 bases between. Assay used: immunoSEQ multiplex PCR; TCRdb lists only in-frame clones, some missing. The sample contains about 150,000 clones, around 74% of which appear only once. Sequencing was performed on peripheral blood. The receptor was isolated from a woman aged 80 or older with acute or convalescent COVID-19. This sequence joins TRBV18 and TRBJ1-5; tentative D call: TRBD1 (5 bases). CDR3 DNA: TGTGCCAGCTCACCCGCTGACAGCGATCAGCCCCAGCATTTT. It is translated as CASSPADSDQPQHF.